Reported below is one TCR beta chain. The data stem from a study of brain T cells in children with intractable seizures. Sequencing was performed with immunoSEQ multiplex PCR; in TCRdb, only in-frame clones are kept and a portion is missing. This table has 100,000 to 120,000 clones, 94% appearing once. Patients received at least one anti-epileptic drug before surgery. This material consisted of peripheral blood, taken at surgery. The receptor was derived from a boy in the first two years of life with hemimegalencephaly and intractable seizures.

For the CDR3, the DNA is TGTGCCAGCAGCTTGCGGTGGGACAGGGATTCACCCCTCCACTTT. Amino acid sequence: CASSLRWDRDSPLHF. This chain uses TRBV5-6 with TRBJ1-6; 9 bases are shared with TRBD1. The V gene end was trimmed by 1 base and the J gene end by 8 bases; junction bases not matched to a gene: 4. This CDR3 comprises 15 residues. Germline loops: CDR1 SGHDT, CDR2 YYEEEE.